This T cell receptor beta chain comes out of a study of response to subunit inactivated influenza vaccine. Notes on the study in general: New T cells are recruited in small numbers by each seasonal influenza vaccination, according to the authors' suggestion.

Trimming took 2 bases from V and 0 from J, leaving 12 bases between them. The CDR3 sequence is 16 residues long. In germline, CDR1 is KGHSH, CDR2 LQKENI. TCRdb called the RT-PCR reads again in MiXCR, with one record for every CDR3 protein. Found here are around 520,000 distinct CDR3 sequences, roughly 25% of them singletons; the top ten hold approximately 2%. A note on this clonotype: Its cognate antigen is unknown.

Specimen: CD4+ T cells sorted from PBMCs, collected 5 days after vaccination. V gene TRBV18 combines with J gene TRBJ2-3; no definite D call. The receptor was derived from a man in his fifties who received an inactivated influenza vaccine. DNA of the CDR3: TGTGCCAGCTCACCAGTAAGAAGCGAGAGCACAGATACGCAGTATTTT. Its protein product is CASSPVRSESTDTQYF.